This T cell receptor (beta chain) was observed in a study of blood T cell repertoires in COVID-19. About the research overall: COVID-19 samples collected from the United States, Italy and Spain covered acute and convalescent phases. From T cells, B-cell-depleted T cells, or PBMCs came the material, which was cDNA or gDNA.

The V gene's germline CDR1 is SGHAT and CDR2 FQNNGV. Trimming pared 5 bases from V and 2 bases from J, leaving 9 bases between. This CDR3 comprises 13 residues. The method was immunoSEQ multiplex PCR; TCRdb's version includes in-frame clones alone and lacks a portion of them. Among around 120,000 clones listed, 80% to 90% were seen once. This TCR was sampled from a man at least 80 years old with active or convalescent COVID-19. The V and J genes are TRBV11-2 and TRBJ1-1; maybe TRBD1 (5 bases). Sequencing was done on a sample of peripheral blood. DNA of the CDR3: TGTGCCAGCAGCCCGACAGACAACACTGAAGCTTTCTTT. Its translation is CASSPTDNTEAFF.